A single sample is the source of the 2 T cell receptor beta chains below, sequenced in a study of T cell repertoires in cytomegalovirus infection. TCRdb used MiXCR to reprocess the reads, holding one entry per CDR3 protein. The data hold about 250,000 distinct CDR3 sequences, with about 18% observed a single time. The sample consisted of CD8+ T cells from PBMCs. Source of these receptors: a human donor in good health (CMV status not recorded). Some clones in this sample may be carry-over from other donors' samples.

The V gene is TRBV28, the J gene TRBJ1-1; D is unresolved. Trimming stripped 1 base from V and 6 bases from J, with 6 bases between. The CDR3 runs to 12 residues. Looked up from germline, CDR1 is MDHEN and CDR2 is SYDVKM. The CDR3 sequence: CASSLFLAEAFF. Written as DNA, the CDR3 is TGTGCCAGCAGTTTATTCTTGGCTGAAGCTTTCTTT.

The chain employs TRBV4-1 and TRBJ2-2; TRBD1 matches at 8 bases. J lost 3 bases, V lost 3 bases, and 6 bases had no gene match. CDR1 is MGHRA, CDR2 YSYEKL, per germline. The CDR3 sequence is 16 residues long. The chain's CDR3 is CASSHLGQEDTGELFF. The CDR3 DNA follows: TGCGCCAGCAGCCACCTGGGACAGGAAGACACCGGGGAGCTGTTTTTT.